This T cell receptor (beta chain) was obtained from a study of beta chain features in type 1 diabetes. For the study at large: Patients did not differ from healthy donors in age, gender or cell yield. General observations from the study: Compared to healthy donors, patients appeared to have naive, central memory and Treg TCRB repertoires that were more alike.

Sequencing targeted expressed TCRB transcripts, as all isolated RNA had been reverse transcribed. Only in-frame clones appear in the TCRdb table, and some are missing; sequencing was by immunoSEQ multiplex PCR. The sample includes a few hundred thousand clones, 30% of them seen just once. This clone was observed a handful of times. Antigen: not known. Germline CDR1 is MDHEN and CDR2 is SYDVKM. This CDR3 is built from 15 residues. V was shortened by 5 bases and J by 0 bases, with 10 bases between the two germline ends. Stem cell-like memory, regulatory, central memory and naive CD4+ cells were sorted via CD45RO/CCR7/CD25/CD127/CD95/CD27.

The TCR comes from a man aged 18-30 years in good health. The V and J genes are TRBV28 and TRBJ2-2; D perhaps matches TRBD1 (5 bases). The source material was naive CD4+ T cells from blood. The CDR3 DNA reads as TGTGCCAGCAGTCTTCTGACAGCGAACACCGGGGAGCTGTTTTTT. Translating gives CASSLLTANTGELFF. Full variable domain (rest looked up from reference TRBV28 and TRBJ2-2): DVKVTQSSRYLVKRTGEKVFLECVQDMDHENMFWYRQDPGLGLRLIYFSYDVKMKEKGDIPEGYSVSREKKERFSLILESASTNQTSMYLCASSLLTANTGELFFGEGSRLTVL.